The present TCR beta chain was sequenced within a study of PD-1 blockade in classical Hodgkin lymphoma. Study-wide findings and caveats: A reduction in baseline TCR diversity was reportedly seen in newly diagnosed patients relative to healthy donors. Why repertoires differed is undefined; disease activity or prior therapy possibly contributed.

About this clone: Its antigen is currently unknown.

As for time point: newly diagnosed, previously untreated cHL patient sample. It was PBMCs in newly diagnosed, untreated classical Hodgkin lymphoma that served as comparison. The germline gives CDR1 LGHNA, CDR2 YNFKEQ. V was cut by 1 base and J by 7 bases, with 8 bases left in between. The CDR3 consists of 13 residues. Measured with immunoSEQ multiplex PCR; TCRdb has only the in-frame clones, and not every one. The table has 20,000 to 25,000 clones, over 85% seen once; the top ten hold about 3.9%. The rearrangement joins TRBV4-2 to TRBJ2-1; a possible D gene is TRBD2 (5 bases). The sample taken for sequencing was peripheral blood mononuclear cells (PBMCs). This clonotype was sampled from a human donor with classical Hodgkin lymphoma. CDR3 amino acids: CASSQGGWNEQFF. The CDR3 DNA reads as TGTGCCAGCAGCCAAGGAGGGTGGAATGAGCAGTTCTTC.